The rows below give T cell receptor beta chains drawn from one sample of a study of OX40 agonist ivuxolimab in advanced cancers. Profiling relied on immunoSEQ multiplex PCR, and the TCRdb table lists in-frame clones only, not all of them. The data hold tens of thousands of clones, with more than 70% observed a single time. Material: CD4+ or CD8+ T cells sorted from blood, obtained in a trial of the OX40 agonist ivuxolimab. These receptors were obtained from an adult with an advanced solid tumor such as melanoma, head and neck, liver or kidney cancer. CDR3s include the opening cysteine and the closing phenylalanine or tryptophan. Each record gives: V gene, J gene, CDR3 protein.

V: TRBV6-5; J: TRBJ1-6; CDR3: CASSYSIPPNSPLHF
V: TRBV25-1; J: TRBJ2-7; CDR3: CASRSGRAGDEQYF
V: TRBV6-5; J: TRBJ2-7; CDR3: CASSYSLGLAGYEQYF
V: TRBV6-5; J: TRBJ2-7; CDR3: CASSPGQASYEQYF
V: TRBV29-1; J: TRBJ2-7; CDR3: CSVEDRVAGGNYEQYF
V: TRBV29-1; J: TRBJ2-7; CDR3: CSVGGGRTSYEQYF
V: TRBV7-9; J: TRBJ1-4; CDR3: CASSFEGTGYGEKLFF
V: TRBV28; J: TRBJ1-5; CDR3: CASSTGGWGGPQHF
V: TRBV27; J: TRBJ2-7; CDR3: CASSLGLAPTYEQYF
V: TRBV27; J: TRBJ1-1; CDR3: CASSWGPVNTEAFF
V: TRBV13; J: TRBJ2-1; CDR3: CASSTRLAGVRVTYEQFF
V: TRBV5-4; J: TRBJ2-3; CDR3: CASMEGQTLIRTDTQYF
V: TRBV5-6; J: TRBJ2-7; CDR3: CASSLDRDSHYEQYF
V: TRBV30; J: TRBJ2-1; CDR3: CAWSGRGLAGDSSYNEQFF
V: TRBV28; J: TRBJ2-5; CDR3: CASSTVLAGQNQETQYF
V: TRBV5-6; J: TRBJ1-3; CDR3: CASSFGQGAIYF
V: TRBV13; J: TRBJ2-1; CDR3: CASSPSGTGGPNEQFF
V: TRBV7-3; J: TRBJ2-3; CDR3: CASSLTGTSGDTQYF
V: TRBV7-9; J: TRBJ1-2; CDR3: CASSPLRDIYGYTF
V: TRBV27; J: TRBJ2-4; CDR3: CASSLRGSQNIQYF
V: TRBV7-2; J: TRBJ1-1; CDR3: CASSYDRGRTRNTEAFF
V: TRBV2; J: TRBJ2-5; CDR3: CASNEGLAGGIEQYF
V: TRBV4-1; J: TRBJ2-7; CDR3: CASSQVYPNGPYEQYF
V: TRBV11-2; J: TRBJ1-5; CDR3: CASSLELNQPQHF
V: TRBV9; J: TRBJ2-1; CDR3: CASSIGSQSYNEQFF